This T cell receptor beta chain came from a study of blood T cell repertoires in COVID-19. The table came from immunoSEQ multiplex PCR; TCRdb's copy has only in-frame clones and leaves some out. The profile shows approximately 130,000 clones, 75% to 90% of them singletons. The germline gives CDR1 LGHDT, CDR2 YNNKEL (reference sequence). Between the trimmed V and J ends, which lost 4 bases and 1 base, there was a span of 18 bases. The CDR3 totals 17 residues. The age range of participants was about 18 to 95 years, with residence in about two dozen US areas. The sequenced sample consisted of PBMCs or T cells enriched from blood (not recorded which). This chain uses TRBV3-1 (or the pseudogene TRBV3-2) with TRBJ2-3; weak D call: TRBD1 (7 bases). The TCR originated in a woman between 50 and 59 years old who had recovered from COVID-19. CDR3 region: CASSRGTAGLRTDTQYF. In nucleotides, the CDR3 is TGTGCCAGCAGCCGGGGGACAGCGGGTCTGCGCACAGATACGCAGTATTTT.